The sequence of this T cell receptor (beta chain) was determined in a study of blood T cell repertoires in COVID-19. The overall study: T cells, B-cell-depleted T cells, or PBMCs provided the cDNA or gDNA that served as material.

V was clipped by 5 bases and J by 7 bases; unmatched bases: 8. Germline V gene sequence: CDR1 SEHNR, CDR2 FQNEAQ (reference sequence). The CDR3 totals 15 residues. Authors' data handling: Reference gene primer amplification gave estimated nucleated cell counts. Only in-frame clones appear in the TCRdb table, and some are missing; sequencing was by immunoSEQ multiplex PCR. The D gene and trimming were derived from the DNA, and the V and J assignments and clone size from that table. The sample lists 190,000 or so clones; approximately 87% were seen once. Sequencing used peripheral blood. The clonotype was recovered from a woman in her seventies with acute or convalescent COVID-19. This rearrangement joins TRBV7-9 to TRBJ2-1, with 10 bases fitting TRBD1. The CDR3 DNA is TGTGCCAGCAGCCGCCGGGGACAGGGGTCGAATGAGCAGTTCTTC. Translated, it gives CASSRRGQGSNEQFF.